This T cell receptor (beta chain) was observed in a study of read filtering for tumor transcriptome and immune sequencing. At the time of active disease, bone marrow was collected from every patient. The CDR3 has 14 amino acids. Germline CDR1 is SEHNR and CDR2 is FQNEAQ (reference sequence). Trimming left V 5 bases short and J 8 bases short, with 17 bases between. Points on this clonotype: Its antigen is not identified.

Findings of the study overall: Sorted CD138-negative bone marrow cells were not purified T cells. In IR-seq, single-read clonotypes were approximately 79% of clonotypes but approximately 3.5% of reads.

The library was built from roughly 400 ng RNA with molecular barcoded adaptors for alpha/delta and beta/gamma chains. TCRdb fed the reads into MiXCR, producing one record per CDR3 protein. The data show tens of thousands of distinct CDR3 sequences, 15% to 25% seen once. The chain uses TRBV7-9 and TRBJ2-3, with D perhaps being TRBD1 or TRBD2 (5 bases each). This receptor was identified in a donor at least 40 years old with multiple myeloma. Input material: a population of CD138-negative cells sorted from bone marrow. CDR3 DNA sequence: TGTGCCAGCAGCCGGGACGCCCGAAGGGGTACGCAGTATTTT. Amino acids: CASSRDARRGTQYF.